These 16 T cell receptor beta chains were sequenced from one sample in a study of CD8 T cells in ankylosing spondylitis. These TCRs' antigens remain unknown. Broader study findings: Fewer than ten highly homologous variants made up a TCR beta motif that seemed to typify ankylosing spondylitis blood.

A single record per CDR3 protein comes from TCRdb applying MiXCR to the 5' RACE reads. Of around 220,000 distinct CDR3 sequences in the sample, 15% to 20% are singletons; the top ten hold more than 40%. The sequenced sample consisted of blood, either unsorted or a sorted T cell fraction (not recorded which). The receptors here all came from a male donor with ankylosing spondylitis.

This clonotype appeared a few times. The J gene is TRBJ2-1, the V gene TRBV5-6; the D gene is possibly TRBD1 (5 bases). This CDR3 has 14 amino acids. Germline CDR1 and CDR2: SGHDT and YYEEEE. The germline V and J ends were trimmed by 3 bases and 2 bases, with 9 bases remaining between them. The CDR3 sequence is CASSSGQTYNEQFF. The CDR3 nucleotides read TGTGCCAGCAGCTCCGGACAAACCTACAATGAGCAGTTCTTC.

J is TRBJ1-5 and V is TRBV27, with D perhaps TRBD1 (6 bases). V lost 10 bases and J 0 bases, leaving 13 bases between the germline ends. Per germline, CDR1 MNHEY and CDR2 SMNVEV (reference sequence). The length of the CDR3 is 14 residues. The CDR3 reads CATSDRYSNQPQHF. Here the CDR3 DNA reads TGTGCCACCAGCGACAGGTATAGCAATCAGCCCCAGCATTTT.

The rearrangement joins TRBV7-9 to TRBJ2-3; D tentatively reads TRBD1 or TRBD2 (5 bases each). In germline, CDR1 is SEHNR, CDR2 FQNEAQ (reference sequence). Deletions cut 5 bases from V and 4 bases from J, with 19 bases between. The CDR3 runs to 16 residues. The CDR3 nucleotides read TGTGCCAGCAGCCCCCGGGACCGAGGGGACGCAGATACGCAGTATTTT. Residues: CASSPRDRGDADTQYF.

The chain joins TRBV20-1 to TRBJ2-3, with D perhaps TRBD2 (5 bases). The CDR3 length is 17 residues. Germline CDR1 is DFQATT and CDR2 is SNEGSKA (reference sequence). V lost 2 bases, J lost 3 bases, and 21 bases lay in between. The CDR3 region has the DNA TGCAGTGCTAGATCGGGGTACAAATTGATTAATACAGATACGCAGTATTTT. It translates to CSARSGYKLINTDTQYF.

V is TRBV4-1 and J is TRBJ1-5; TRBD1 matches 10 bases. CDR3 size: 16 residues. The germline V gene has CDR1 MGHRA and CDR2 YSYEKL. The V and J ends lost 2 bases and 5 bases, in that order; junction bases with no gene match: 6. The CDR3 nucleotides are TGCGCCAGCAGCCAAATGTGGACAGGGGGTTATCAGCCCCAGCATTTT. Its protein product is CASSQMWTGGYQPQHF.

The CDR3 is CSARGTSVYEQYF. CDR3 sequence (DNA): TGCAGTGCTAGGGGGACTAGCGTCTACGAGCAGTACTTC. The chain links TRBV20-1 to TRBJ2-7; 10 positions agree with TRBD2. Germline loops: CDR1 DFQATT, CDR2 SNEGSKA (reference sequence). V shed 3 bases, J shed 3 bases, and the junction held 2 bases outside the gene matches. The length of the CDR3 is 13 residues.

The chain employs TRBV7-9 and TRBJ2-1; TRBD2 matches 11 bases. The length of the CDR3 is 16 residues. CDR1 and CDR2 (germline): SEHNR, FQNEAQ (reference sequence). V lost 5 bases and J lost 2; bases outside the gene matches: 5. The CDR3 protein is CASSERLAGTYNEQFF. The CDR3 nucleotides read TGTGCCAGCAGCGAGCGACTAGCGGGGACCTACAATGAGCAGTTCTTC.

The genes are TRBV6-1 and TRBJ2-1, with D possibly TRBD2 on 5 matching bases. The germline gives CDR1 MNHNS, CDR2 SASEGT. The CDR3 runs 17 residues. V lost 8 bases to trimming and J lost 1 base, with 21 bases between them. The CDR3 spells CASFGHPGIFSYNEQFF. As DNA, the CDR3 is TGTGCCAGCTTTGGGCACCCGGGGATCTTTTCCTACAATGAGCAGTTCTTC.

This clonotype was seen many times. The chain has TRBV11-2 and TRBJ1-2, with D unresolved. In germline, CDR1 is SGHAT, CDR2 FQNNGV. CDR3 size: 15 residues. V was pared by 1 base and J by 3 bases, with 12 bases between. In nucleotides, the CDR3 is TGTGCCAGCAGCTTAGCCCCGCAGAGAGACTATGGCTACACCTTC. Translating it yields CASSLAPQRDYGYTF.

This clonotype has just a few counts. This chain uses TRBV11-2 with TRBJ2-1, with TRBD1 identical over 8 bases. The CDR3 covers 16 residues. Looked up from germline, CDR1 is SGHAT and CDR2 is FQNNGV. Trimming cost V 4 bases and J 10 bases; bases outside gene matches: 15. The CDR3 nucleotides read TGTGCCAGCAGCTCCTGGGTGTGGACAGGGACAGGAGAGCAGTTCTTC. This translates into CASSSWVWTGTGEQFF.

This clonotype was found many times. The V call is TRBV14, the J call TRBJ1-1, with D maybe TRBD1 (6 bases). Germline values: CDR1 SGHDN, CDR2 FVKESK. The CDR3 spans 15 residues. The V end lost 4 bases, the J end lost 4 bases, and 16 bases lay between the germline ends. CDR3 in amino acids: CASSLLQGKGTEAFF. CDR3 DNA: TGTGCCAGCAGCCTATTACAGGGAAAGGGCACTGAAGCTTTCTTT.

The V gene is TRBV3-1, the J gene TRBJ2-1, with D tentatively TRBD2 (6 bases). From germline, CDR1 is LGHDT and CDR2 YNNKEL (reference sequence). The V end lost 0 bases, the J end lost 2 bases, and 8 bases lay between the germline ends. This CDR3 has 15 residues. In DNA, the CDR3 is TGTGCCAGCAGCCAAGAGGAGGGGCCCTACAATGAGCAGTTCTTC. Amino acids: CASSQEEGPYNEQFF.

This clonotype was observed a handful of times. V usage is TRBV11-2 and J usage is TRBJ2-5, with D possibly TRBD2 on 5 matching bases. The CDR3 length is 17 residues. Per germline, CDR1 SGHAT and CDR2 FQNNGV. Trimming left V 6 bases short and J 1 base short, with 21 bases between. The CDR3 nucleotides read TGTGCCAGCAGTTACAATGGACTTGTAAAAACCCAAGAGACCCAGTACTTC. Amino acids: CASSYNGLVKTQETQYF.

The rearrangement uses TRBV7-9 and TRBJ2-1; TRBD1 is a possible D gene (6 bases). This CDR3 spans 14 amino acids. Germline assignment: CDR1 SEHNR and CDR2 FQNEAQ (reference sequence). The V and J ends lost 1 base and 2 bases respectively, with 6 bases between them. CDR3: CASSLGDTYNEQFF. CDR3 coding DNA: TGTGCCAGCAGCTTAGGGGACACCTACAATGAGCAGTTCTTC.

The rearrangement joins TRBV6-5 to TRBJ2-2; no clear D. From germline, CDR1 is MNHEY and CDR2 SVGAGI. Trimming took 0 bases from V and 6 from J, leaving 5 bases between them. The CDR3 is 13 amino acids. DNA for the CDR3: TGTGCCAGCAGTTACTCGATGCCCGGGGAGCTGTTTTTT. Translating gives CASSYSMPGELFF.

This clonotype was seen only a few times. The chain recombines TRBV12-5 with TRBJ2-7, with D hard to call. The CDR3 totals 12 residues. V gave up 1 base and J gave up 5 bases, with 6 bases separating them. Germline lookup yields CDR1 LGHNT and CDR2 FRNRAP. CDR3 region: CASGLGPDEQYF. The CDR3, as DNA: TGTGCTAGTGGTTTGGGACCCGACGAGCAGTACTTC.